This T cell receptor beta chain was captured in a study of identical twins. Findings and caveats of the study: Memory repertoires lacked the insertion deficit that abundant cord blood beta clonotypes showed. Shared out-of-frame alpha sequences (those common to twins) showed excess low generation probability.

A universal primer site came from template switching; cDNA carried unique molecular identifiers. TCRdb independently ran MiXCR on the 5' RACE reads; one entry per CDR3 protein. The sample lists 200,000 to 300,000 distinct CDR3 sequences; roughly an eighth were seen once. Turning to this clonotype: The antigen is not known.

Trimming removed 3 bases from V and 0 bases from J, with 8 bases in between. Germline-derived CDR1 and CDR2 are DFQATT and SNEGSKA (reference sequence). This CDR3 has 14 residues. The sample was also linked to a second study, of yellow fever vaccine responses in identical twins.

Sequenced: memory (CD45RO+) T cells sorted from blood. The V gene is TRBV20-1, the J gene TRBJ2-2, with D uncertain. The sequence derives from a woman under 30 in good health. CDR3 coding DNA: TGCAGTGCTAGTCAGCGACCGAACACCGGGGAGCTGTTTTTT. As protein: CSASQRPNTGELFF.